A selection of T cell receptor beta chains follows, all from one sample in a study of blood T cell repertoires in COVID-19. Only in-frame clones appear in the TCRdb table, and some are missing; sequencing was by immunoSEQ multiplex PCR. This sample yields about 260,000 clones, of which about 90% are seen a single time; around 3.5% belongs to the top ten. Sequencing was performed on peripheral blood. Every receptor here comes from a woman aged 40 to 49 with acute or convalescent COVID-19. Both conserved end residues are part of each CDR3. D genes are given only for firm matches. Part of the rows lack a size; the others show once, few, many or a class for expanded clones.

size: few; D: .; J: TRBJ1-1; V: TRBV7-2; DNA: TGTGCCAGCAGCACTCGTCGGACAGAACAAACACTTGAAGCTTTCTTT; CDR3: CASSTRRTEQTLEAFF
size: .; D: .; J: TRBJ1-1; V: TRBV6-5; DNA: TGTGCCAGCAGCTCCGCGGGGCTGAACACTGAAGCTTTCTTT; CDR3: CASSSAGLNTEAFF
size: .; D: .; J: TRBJ1-2; V: TRBV24-1; DNA: TGTGCCACCAGTGTGGACAGTAATTATGGCTACACCTTC; CDR3: CATSVDSNYGYTF
size: once; D: .; J: TRBJ1-2; V: TRBV19; DNA: TGTGCCAGTAGTATAGATGAAGGGGCTAGGTCGCTCCGAGGCTACACCTTC; CDR3: CASSIDEGARSLRGYTF
size: .; D: .; J: TRBJ2-1; V: TRBV7-2; DNA: TGTGCCAGCAGCTCCCGGGGGGCTCCAGAAACCTACAATGAGCAGTTCTTC; CDR3: CASSSRGAPETYNEQFF
size: once; D: TRBD1; J: TRBJ1-1; V: TRBV27; DNA: TGTGCCAGCAGCCCACAGGGGGTTAACACTGAAGCTTTCTTT; CDR3: CASSPQGVNTEAFF
size: .; D: TRBD1; J: TRBJ1-2; V: TRBV30; DNA: TGTGCCTGGACCCCGGGAGGGGGCAACTATGGCTACACCTTC; CDR3: CAWTPGGGNYGYTF
size: .; D: TRBD2; J: TRBJ2-4; V: TRBV3-1/TRBV3-2; DNA: TGTGCCAGCAGCCACGGGGGCGGGGGGGCCGCAAACATTCAGTACTTC; CDR3: CASSHGGGGAANIQYF
size: .; D: .; J: TRBJ1-4; V: TRBV10-3; DNA: TGTGCCATCAGTGAGGCCGGGGAAGGAAAACTGTTTTTT; CDR3: CAISEAGEGKLFF
size: .; D: TRBD1; J: TRBJ1-3; V: TRBV5-6; DNA: TGTGCCAGCAGCTTGTTTATCGGGACAGGGGGCTCTGGAAACACCATATATTTT; CDR3: CASSLFIGTGGSGNTIYF
size: once; D: TRBD1; J: TRBJ1-2; V: TRBV4-1; DNA: TGCGCCAGCAGCCAACCCCGGGACAGGGCACATGGCTACACCTTC; CDR3: CASSQPRDRAHGYTF
size: .; D: .; J: TRBJ1-2; V: TRBV29-1; DNA: TGCAGCGTTGGCGGACAAGGTGACTATGGCTACACCTTC; CDR3: CSVGGQGDYGYTF
size: .; D: TRBD2; J: TRBJ2-5; V: TRBV3-1/TRBV3-2; DNA: TGTGCCAGCAGCCTAGCGGGGGGACCTTTCCGGGAGACCCAGTACTTC; CDR3: CASSLAGGPFRETQYF
size: .; D: TRBD1; J: TRBJ1-2; V: TRBV29-1; DNA: TGCAGCGTTGAAGATGGACAGGGAGGAACCTATGGCTACACCTTC; CDR3: CSVEDGQGGTYGYTF
size: .; D: .; J: TRBJ1-3; V: TRBV2; DNA: TGTGCCAGCAGTGAAGGGGGACTTAGAAACACCATATATTTT; CDR3: CASSEGGLRNTIYF
size: .; D: .; J: TRBJ1-2; V: TRBV12-3/TRBV12-4; DNA: TGTGCCAGCACCGTAGGGGGTATTGGCTACACCTTC; CDR3: CASTVGGIGYTF
size: .; D: .; J: TRBJ1-1; V: TRBV6-1; DNA: TGTGCCAGCAGTGAATCAGGGAACACTGAAGCTTTCTTT; CDR3: CASSESGNTEAFF
size: few; D: TRBD1; J: TRBJ1-2; V: TRBV9; DNA: TGTGCCAGCAGCCCTACAGGGGCTATAGATTATGGCTACACCTTC; CDR3: CASSPTGAIDYGYTF
size: .; D: .; J: TRBJ1-2; V: TRBV30; DNA: TGTGCCTGGAGTGTACAGCTCGCGGGAGGCTACACCTTC; CDR3: CAWSVQLAGGYTF
size: .; D: TRBD1; J: TRBJ1-2; V: TRBV20-1; DNA: TGCAGTGCCTCCCAGGGGGAAGGCTACACCTTC; CDR3: CSASQGEGYTF
size: .; D: .; J: TRBJ1-2; V: TRBV9; DNA: TGTGCCAGCAGCGTAGGCAGAGGATTTACCTATGGCTACACCTTC; CDR3: CASSVGRGFTYGYTF
size: .; D: TRBD1; J: TRBJ2-6; V: TRBV2; DNA: TGTGCCAGCAGTTCGCTGACAGGGGGTGGGGCCAACGTCCTGACTTTC; CDR3: CASSSLTGGGANVLTF
size: once; D: .; J: TRBJ1-4; V: TRBV2; DNA: TGTGCCAGCAGTGAACCTTTGGATATGGGCCGAAATGAAAAACTGTTTTTT; CDR3: CASSEPLDMGRNEKLFF
size: .; D: TRBD2; J: TRBJ2-3; V: TRBV20-1; DNA: TGCAGTGCTAGTCCCTGGACTAGCGGGGTAACAGATACGCAGTATTTT; CDR3: CSASPWTSGVTDTQYF
size: .; D: .; J: TRBJ1-2; V: TRBV10-2; DNA: TGCGCCAGCGGCCCGGGAGGGGGTCACTATGGCTACACCTTC; CDR3: CASGPGGGHYGYTF
size: .; D: TRBD1; J: TRBJ1-6; V: TRBV7-3; DNA: TGTGCCAGCAGCTTAGTAGGACAGGGGGCTTCACCCCTCCACTTT; CDR3: CASSLVGQGASPLHF
size: .; D: .; J: TRBJ2-2; V: TRBV7-3; DNA: TGTGCCAGCCGACAGAACACCGGGGAGCTGTTTTTT; CDR3: CASRQNTGELFF
size: .; D: TRBD1; J: TRBJ2-3; V: TRBV15; DNA: TGTGCCACCAGCGGCGAAGGGACAGAGCTAACAGATACGCAGTATTTT; CDR3: CATSGEGTELTDTQYF
size: .; D: .; J: TRBJ2-3; V: TRBV24-1; DNA: TGTGCCACCAGCGACACAGGACAGATGACAGATACGCAGTATTTT; CDR3: CATSDTGQMTDTQYF
size: .; D: .; J: TRBJ1-5; V: TRBV13; DNA: TGTGCCAGCAGGGTAGCAGGGCAGCCCCAGCATTTT; CDR3: CASRVAGQPQHF
size: once; D: .; J: TRBJ2-5; V: TRBV5-4; DNA: TGTGCCAGCAGCATCGGACGGAGGGGAGAGACCCAGTACTTC; CDR3: CASSIGRRGETQYF
size: .; D: .; J: TRBJ2-3; V: TRBV30; DNA: TGTGCCTGGAGGTTGTCGGGCACAGATACGCAGTATTTT; CDR3: CAWRLSGTDTQYF
size: .; D: .; J: TRBJ1-2; V: TRBV5-8; DNA: TGTGCCAGCAGCTTGGGCAGGGGCAACTATGGCTACACCTTC; CDR3: CASSLGRGNYGYTF
size: .; D: .; J: TRBJ1-1; V: TRBV12-3/TRBV12-4; DNA: TGTGCCAGCAGTTTCTGGGGAGACACTGAAGCTTTCTTT; CDR3: CASSFWGDTEAFF
size: .; D: .; J: TRBJ2-3; V: TRBV5-6; DNA: TGTGCCAGCAGCTTGTTCGGGCGGGACACAGATACGCAGTATTTT; CDR3: CASSLFGRDTDTQYF
size: .; D: .; J: TRBJ1-1; V: TRBV6-1; DNA: TGTGCCAGCAGTGACACGGCGGTAAGGTGG; CDR3: CASSDTAVRW
size: .; D: TRBD1; J: TRBJ1-6; V: TRBV9; DNA: TGTGCCAGCAGCGCCGGAGGGGACAGAACTAATTCACCCCTCCACTTT; CDR3: CASSAGGDRTNSPLHF
size: .; D: .; J: TRBJ1-2; V: TRBV7-9; DNA: TGTGCCAGCAGCTCCGGACTGGCGGATGGCTACACCTTC; CDR3: CASSSGLADGYTF
size: .; D: TRBD1; J: TRBJ1-2; V: TRBV11-2; DNA: TGTGCCAGCAGCGGTAGGGGGCAGGGGCGGTTATACTATGGCTACACCTTC; CDR3: CASSGRGQGRLYYGYTF
size: .; D: TRBD1; J: TRBJ1-1; V: TRBV25-1; DNA: TGTGCCAGCAGCGAACCAGGGGGGTGGTCGACTGAAGCTTTCTTT; CDR3: CASSEPGGWSTEAFF
size: .; D: .; J: TRBJ1-2; V: TRBV9; DNA: TGTGCCAGCAGCAGCGGTTTAAGGGAAAACTATGGCTACACCTTC; CDR3: CASSSGLRENYGYTF
size: .; D: TRBD1; J: TRBJ2-2; V: TRBV19; DNA: TGTGCCAGTAGAACAGGGGTCACCGGGGAGCTGTTTTTT; CDR3: CASRTGVTGELFF
size: few; D: .; J: TRBJ2-3; V: TRBV19; DNA: TGTGCCAGTAGTATCAGGGGGGCCGACACAGATACGCAGTATTTT; CDR3: CASSIRGADTDTQYF
size: .; D: .; J: TRBJ2-5; V: TRBV2; DNA: TGTGCCAGTACTTCCGATGGGCCCCAAGAGACCCAGTACTTC; CDR3: CASTSDGPQETQYF
size: .; D: .; J: TRBJ1-1; V: TRBV5-1; DNA: TGCGCCAGCAGCTTGCCGGGGCGGGGCACTGAAGCTTTCTTT; CDR3: CASSLPGRGTEAFF
size: once; D: .; J: TRBJ2-4; V: TRBV6-5; DNA: TGTGCCAGCAGCTTCGACAGTCTAGCCAAAAACATTCAGTACTTC; CDR3: CASSFDSLAKNIQYF
size: .; D: TRBD1; J: TRBJ1-2; V: TRBV5-5; DNA: TGTGCCAGCAGCTTCGGGACAGCTGCTAACTATGGCTACACCTTC; CDR3: CASSFGTAANYGYTF
size: .; D: .; J: TRBJ1-3; V: TRBV5-4; DNA: TGTGCCAGCAGCTTGGCAGGGGGAAACACCATATATTTT; CDR3: CASSLAGGNTIYF
size: .; D: .; J: TRBJ2-5; V: TRBV3-1/TRBV3-2; DNA: TGTGCCAGCAGCCAAGATCGGAGCGACGGGGAGACCCAGTACTTC; CDR3: CASSQDRSDGETQYF
size: .; D: .; J: TRBJ1-1; V: TRBV12-3/TRBV12-4; DNA: TGTGCCAGCTGTGGAGGGGCGGTGGGTGAAGCTTTCTTT; CDR3: CASCGGAVGEAFF
size: .; D: .; J: TRBJ1-4; V: TRBV5-1; DNA: TGCGCCAGCAGCTCGGCACTCCTTGAGGGTGAAAAACTGTTTTTT; CDR3: CASSSALLEGEKLFF
size: .; D: .; J: TRBJ1-1; V: TRBV6-1; DNA: TGTGCCAGCAGTGAACGGGGGGGGTCGACTGAAGCTTTCTTT; CDR3: CASSERGGSTEAFF
size: .; D: TRBD1; J: TRBJ1-2; V: TRBV12-5; DNA: TGTGCTAGTGGTTTGCAATCGGGACAGCCTAACTATGGCTACACCTTC; CDR3: CASGLQSGQPNYGYTF
size: .; D: .; J: TRBJ2-6; V: TRBV5-1; DNA: TGCGCCAGCAGCCTCCAGGGGTCTGGGGCCAACGTCCTGACTTTC; CDR3: CASSLQGSGANVLTF
size: .; D: .; J: TRBJ2-5; V: TRBV19; DNA: TGTGCCAGTAGTGGGCCTCAAGAGACCCAGTACTTC; CDR3: CASSGPQETQYF